This record concerns one T cell receptor (beta chain) sequence. Its antigen remains unidentified. The junction departs from the called germline gene at one end, perhaps through a read error. TCRdb redid the calling of the reads with MiXCR, one entry per CDR3 protein. This table holds fewer than 850,000 distinct CDR3 sequences, almost 30% found once. The source of the sample is a study of T cell repertoires in cytomegalovirus infection. Study summary: Alongside well-studied HLA-B-restricted CMV epitopes, recently identified HLA-C-restricted CMV epitopes were also used. Through public TCR beta signatures, both CMV infection and matching HLA type were indicated.

Whole-study results and caveats: Summed public TCR beta family frequency identified CMV carriers bearing the relevant HLA. HLA-C-restricted CMV-specific TCR beta clonotypes prevailed in the ex vivo response.

The germline V gene has CDR1 MNHEY and CDR2 SMNVEV (reference sequence). CDR3 size: 16 residues. This receptor was obtained from a human donor in good health (CMV status not recorded). Some clones in this sample may be carry-over from other donors' samples. Source: cultured CD8+ T cells from PBMCs, taken from culture after CMV antigen stimulation. The chain has TRBV27 and TRBJ2-3; 10 bases line up with TRBD1. The CDR3: CASGFDRGRIIDTQYF. For the CDR3, the DNA is TGTGCCAGCGGTTTCGACAGGGGGCGAATTATAGATACGCAGTATTTT.